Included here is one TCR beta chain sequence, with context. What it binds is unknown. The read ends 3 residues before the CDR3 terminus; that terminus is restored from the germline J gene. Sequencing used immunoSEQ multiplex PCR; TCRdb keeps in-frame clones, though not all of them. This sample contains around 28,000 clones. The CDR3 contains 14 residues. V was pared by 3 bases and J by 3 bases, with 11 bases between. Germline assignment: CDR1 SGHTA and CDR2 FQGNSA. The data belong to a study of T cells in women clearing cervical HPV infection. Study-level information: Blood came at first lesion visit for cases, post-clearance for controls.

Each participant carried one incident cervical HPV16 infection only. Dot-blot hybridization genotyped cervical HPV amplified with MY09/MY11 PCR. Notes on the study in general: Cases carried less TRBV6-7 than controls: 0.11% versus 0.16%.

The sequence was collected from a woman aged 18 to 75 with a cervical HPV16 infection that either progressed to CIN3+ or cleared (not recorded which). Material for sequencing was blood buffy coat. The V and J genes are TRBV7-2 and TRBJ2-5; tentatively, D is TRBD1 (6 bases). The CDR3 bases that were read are TGTGCCAGCAGCTTCTACAGGGTAGAAGAGACC. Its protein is CASSFYRVEET. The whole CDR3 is CASSFYRVEETQYF.